This T cell receptor (beta chain) was profiled in a study of CD8+CD57+ T cells in acquired aplastic anemia. Study as a whole: For CD4+ cells, healthy donors had an average of approximately 10 million reads.

Germline lookup yields CDR1 SNHLY and CDR2 FYNNEI. The CDR3 is made up of 15 amino acids. The J segment lost 5 bases and the V segment lost 5 bases, leaving 6 bases of the junction unmatched. Study results and limitations: Any difference that existed in CD8+ Simpson's diversity between patients and controls was not significant.

This clonotype was found once. The antigen remains undetermined. The template used for profiling TCR beta VDJ and CDR3 was genomic DNA. TCRdb re-called the reads with MiXCR, one entry per CDR3 protein. The data show about 400,000 distinct CDR3 sequences, approximately 70% seen once. The sample comprised sorted CD4+, CD8+, or CD8+CD57+ T cells (not recorded which) from PBMCs. The source of this sequence is a human donor in good health, serving as a control. The chain couples TRBV2 to TRBJ1-4; 9 positions match TRBD1. The CDR3 DNA reads TGTGCCAGCAGTTTAATGGGACAGGGAAATGAAAAACTGTTTTTT. Its translation is CASSLMGQGNEKLFF. Based on the CDR3 plus reference TRBV2 and TRBJ1-4, the full variable domain is EPEVTQTPSHQVTQMGQEVILRCVPISNHLYFYWYRQILGQKVEFLVSFYNNEISEKSEIFDDQFSVERPDGSNFTLKIRSTKLEDSAMYFCASSLMGQGNEKLFFGSGTQLSVL.